This T cell receptor beta chain was obtained from a study of identical twins. One entry per CDR3 protein results from TCRdb running MiXCR on the 5' RACE reads. The sample includes 460,000 or so distinct CDR3 sequences, approximately 15% of them seen just once. The CDR3 runs to 14 residues. Looked up from germline, CDR1 is MNHEY and CDR2 is SVGEGT. V was cut by 5 bases and J by 3 bases, with 12 bases left in between. Comment on this clonotype: The target antigen is unknown.

Study results and caveats: Insertion counts were lower in abundant cord blood beta clonotypes, a trend that memory repertoires did not show. Partial confounding of zero-insertion analyses by invariant MAIT and iNKT cells was possible.

This same sample was also taken into another study, of yellow fever vaccine responses in identical twins.

The chain is built from TRBV6-2 or TRBV6-3 and TRBJ2-3; TRBD1 might be the D (6 bases). Sequenced input: CD4+ T cells sorted from blood. This sequence was found in a woman aged 18-29 years in good health. The DNA of the CDR3 is TGTGCCAGCAGTCGCGAACAGGGAACAGATACGCAGTATTTT. This translates into CASSREQGTDTQYF.